This T cell receptor beta chain originates from a study of T cells in Graves' hyperthyroidism and ophthalmopathy. Trimming removed 1 base at V and 1 base at J, with 7 bases between. Germline-derived CDR1 and CDR2 are GTSNPN and SVGIG (reference sequence). The CDR3 sequence is 13 residues long. Study conclusions and caveats: Most expanded thyroid clonotypes above 0.001 recurred in blood.

This clonotype was seen ten or more times. Its antigen is unknown. Amplification yielded TCR beta CDR3 regions, with RNA transcripts as the source. An initial round of RT-PCR targeting the TCR CDR3 relied on the HTBI primer set. Each CDR3 protein is one row after TCRdb ran MiXCR on the multiplex PCR reads. The sample lists 130,000 to 150,000 distinct CDR3 sequences, approximately 24% seen once, with about two thirds in the top ten. The TCR was taken from a woman in her 50s with Graves' hyperthyroidism that later progressed to Graves' ophthalmopathy. The source material was blood. The chain uses TRBV30 and TRBJ1-1; D is possibly TRBD1 (5 bases). The CDR3 is CAWSEGPNTEAFF. CDR3 DNA sequence: TGTGCCTGGAGTGAGGGGCCGAACACTGAAGCTTTCTTT.